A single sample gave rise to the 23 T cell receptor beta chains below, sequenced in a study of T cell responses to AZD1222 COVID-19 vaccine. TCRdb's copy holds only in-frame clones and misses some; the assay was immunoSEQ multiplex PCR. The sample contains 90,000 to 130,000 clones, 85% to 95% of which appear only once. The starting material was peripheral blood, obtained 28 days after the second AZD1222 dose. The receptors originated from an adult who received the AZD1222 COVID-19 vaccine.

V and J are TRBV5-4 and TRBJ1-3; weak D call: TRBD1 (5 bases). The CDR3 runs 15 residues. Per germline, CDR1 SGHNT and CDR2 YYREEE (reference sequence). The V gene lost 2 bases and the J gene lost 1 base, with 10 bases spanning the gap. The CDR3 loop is CASSFIGTSGNTIYF. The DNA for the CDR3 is TGTGCCAGCAGCTTCATAGGGACTTCTGGAAACACCATATATTTT.

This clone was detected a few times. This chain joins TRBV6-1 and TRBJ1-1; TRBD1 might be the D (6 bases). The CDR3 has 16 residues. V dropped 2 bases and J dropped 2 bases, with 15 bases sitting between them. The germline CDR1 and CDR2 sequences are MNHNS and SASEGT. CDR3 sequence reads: CASSEMGTGANTEAFF. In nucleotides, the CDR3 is TGTGCCAGCAGTGAAATGGGGACGGGGGCAAACACTGAAGCTTTCTTT.

CDR3 sequence (DNA): TGTGCCAGCAGTCACCTCTGGGAGAACACTGAAGCTTTCTTT. Translated, it gives CASSHLWENTEAFF. The V call is TRBV6-5, the J call TRBJ1-1; D is unclear. This CDR3 comprises 14 residues. Per the germline V gene, CDR1 is MNHEY and CDR2 is SVGAGI. V was trimmed by 5 bases and J by 1 base, leaving 11 bases between them.

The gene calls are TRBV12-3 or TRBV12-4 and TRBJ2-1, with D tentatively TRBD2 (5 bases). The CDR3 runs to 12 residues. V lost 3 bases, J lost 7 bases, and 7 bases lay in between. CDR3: CASSLDFNEQFF. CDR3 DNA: TGTGCCAGCAGTTTGGACTTTAATGAGCAGTTCTTC.

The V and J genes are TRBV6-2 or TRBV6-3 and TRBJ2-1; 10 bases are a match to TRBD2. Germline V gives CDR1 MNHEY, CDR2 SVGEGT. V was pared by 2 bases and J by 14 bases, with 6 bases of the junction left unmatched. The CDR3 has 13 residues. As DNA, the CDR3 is TGTGCCAGCAGTTACGGGGGACTAGCGAGGAAGTTCTTC. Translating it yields CASSYGGLARKFF.

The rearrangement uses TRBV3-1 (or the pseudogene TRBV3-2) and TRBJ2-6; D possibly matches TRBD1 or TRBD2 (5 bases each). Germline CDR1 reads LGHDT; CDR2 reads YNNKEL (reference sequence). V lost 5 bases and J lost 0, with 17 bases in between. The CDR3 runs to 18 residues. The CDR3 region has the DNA TGTGCCAGCAGCAAGTACGGGACGGGGAGCTCTGGGGCCAACGTCCTGACTTTC. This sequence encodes CASSKYGTGSSGANVLTF.

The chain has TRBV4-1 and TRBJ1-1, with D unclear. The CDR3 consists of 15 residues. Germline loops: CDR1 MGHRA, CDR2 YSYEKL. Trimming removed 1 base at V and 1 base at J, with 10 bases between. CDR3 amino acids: CASSQAGRGNTEAFF. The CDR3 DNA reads TGCGCCAGCAGCCAAGCGGGGAGAGGGAACACTGAAGCTTTCTTT.

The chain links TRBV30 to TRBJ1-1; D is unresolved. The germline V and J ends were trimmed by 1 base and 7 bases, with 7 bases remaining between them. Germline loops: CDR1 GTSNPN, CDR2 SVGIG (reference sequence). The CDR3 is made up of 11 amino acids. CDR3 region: CAWSEGIEAFF. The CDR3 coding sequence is TGTGCCTGGAGTGAAGGGATTGAAGCTTTCTTT.

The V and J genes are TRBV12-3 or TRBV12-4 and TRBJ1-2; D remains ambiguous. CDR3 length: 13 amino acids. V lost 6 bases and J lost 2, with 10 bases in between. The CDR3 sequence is CASRGENNYGYTF. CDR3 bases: TGTGCCAGCAGGGGCGAGAACAACTATGGCTACACCTTC.

CDR3 coding DNA: TGTGCCAGCAGCCAAGGCACCTTGAACACTGAAGCTTTCTTT. Translating gives CASSQGTLNTEAFF. This chain connects TRBV3-1 (or the pseudogene TRBV3-2) to TRBJ1-1; D is unresolved. The CDR3 is made up of 14 amino acids. Per germline, CDR1 LGHDT and CDR2 YNNKEL (reference sequence). Trimming removed 1 base from V and 0 bases from J, with 6 bases in between.

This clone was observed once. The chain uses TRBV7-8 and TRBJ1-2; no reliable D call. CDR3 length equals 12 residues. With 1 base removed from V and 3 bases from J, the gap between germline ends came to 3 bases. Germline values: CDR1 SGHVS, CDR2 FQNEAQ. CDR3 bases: TGTGCCAGCAGCTTAGTGGACTATGGCTACACCTTC. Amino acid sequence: CASSLVDYGYTF.

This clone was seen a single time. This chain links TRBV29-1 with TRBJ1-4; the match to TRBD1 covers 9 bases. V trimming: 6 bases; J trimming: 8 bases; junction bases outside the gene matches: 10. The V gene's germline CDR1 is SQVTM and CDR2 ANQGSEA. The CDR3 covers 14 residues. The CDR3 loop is CSVADRGVKEKLFF. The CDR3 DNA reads TGCAGCGTCGCTGACAGGGGGGTGAAGGAAAAACTGTTTTTT.

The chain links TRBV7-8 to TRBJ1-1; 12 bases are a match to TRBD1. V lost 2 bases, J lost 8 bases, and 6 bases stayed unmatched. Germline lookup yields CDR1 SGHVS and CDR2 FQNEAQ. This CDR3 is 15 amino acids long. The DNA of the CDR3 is TGTGCCAGCAGCTTACCGGGACAGGGGGCCCAGGAAGCTTTCTTT. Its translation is CASSLPGQGAQEAFF.

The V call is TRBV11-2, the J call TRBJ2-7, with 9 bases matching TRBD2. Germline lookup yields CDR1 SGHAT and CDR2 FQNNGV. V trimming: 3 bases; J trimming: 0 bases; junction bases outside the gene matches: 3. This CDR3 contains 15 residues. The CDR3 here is CASSFLAGNSYEQYF. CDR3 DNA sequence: TGTGCCAGCAGCTTTCTAGCGGGAAACTCCTACGAGCAGTACTTC.

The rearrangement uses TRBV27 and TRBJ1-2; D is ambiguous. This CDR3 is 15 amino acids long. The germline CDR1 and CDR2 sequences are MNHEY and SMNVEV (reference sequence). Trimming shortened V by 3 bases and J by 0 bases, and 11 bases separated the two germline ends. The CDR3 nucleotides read TGTGCCAGCAGTTTGGGTACTCCGGCTAACTATGGCTACACCTTC. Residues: CASSLGTPANYGYTF.

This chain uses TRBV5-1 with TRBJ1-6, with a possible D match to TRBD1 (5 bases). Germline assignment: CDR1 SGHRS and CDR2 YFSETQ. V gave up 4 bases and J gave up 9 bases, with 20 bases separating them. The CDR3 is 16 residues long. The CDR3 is CASSRTSGGSRSPLHF. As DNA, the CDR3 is TGCGCCAGCAGCCGGACTTCCGGGGGATCACGTTCACCCCTCCACTTT.

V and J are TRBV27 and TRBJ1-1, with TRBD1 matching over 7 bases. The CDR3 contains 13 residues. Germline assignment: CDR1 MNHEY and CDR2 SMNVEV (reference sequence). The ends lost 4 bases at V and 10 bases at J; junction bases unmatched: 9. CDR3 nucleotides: TGTGCCAGCAGTTCAAGACAGGGTCTGGTAGCTTTCTTT. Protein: CASSSRQGLVAFF.

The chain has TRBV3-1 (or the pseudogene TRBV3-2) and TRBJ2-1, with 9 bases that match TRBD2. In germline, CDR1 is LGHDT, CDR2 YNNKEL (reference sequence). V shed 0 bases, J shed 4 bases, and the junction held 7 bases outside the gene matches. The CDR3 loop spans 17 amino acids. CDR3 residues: CASSQEALSGRYNEQFF. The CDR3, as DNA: TGTGCCAGCAGCCAAGAGGCTCTAAGCGGGAGGTACAATGAGCAGTTCTTC.

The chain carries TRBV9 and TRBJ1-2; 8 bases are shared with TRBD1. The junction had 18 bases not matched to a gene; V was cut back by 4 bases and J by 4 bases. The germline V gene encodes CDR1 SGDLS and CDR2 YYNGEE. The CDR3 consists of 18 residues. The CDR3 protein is CASSPHPPRQGMFYGYTF. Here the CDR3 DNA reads TGTGCCAGCAGCCCCCACCCCCCTCGACAGGGGATGTTCTATGGCTACACCTTC.

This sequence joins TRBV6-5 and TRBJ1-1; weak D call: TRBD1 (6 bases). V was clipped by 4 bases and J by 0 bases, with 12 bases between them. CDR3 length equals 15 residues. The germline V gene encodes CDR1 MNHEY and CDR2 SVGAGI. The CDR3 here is CASSFFRGMNTEAFF. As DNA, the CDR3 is TGTGCCAGCAGTTTCTTCAGGGGTATGAACACTGAAGCTTTCTTT.

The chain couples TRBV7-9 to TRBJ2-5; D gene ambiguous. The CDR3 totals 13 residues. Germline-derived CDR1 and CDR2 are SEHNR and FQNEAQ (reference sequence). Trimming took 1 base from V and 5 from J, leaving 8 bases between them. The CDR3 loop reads CASSLEPLETQYF. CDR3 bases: TGTGCCAGCAGCTTAGAACCTCTGGAGACCCAGTACTTC.

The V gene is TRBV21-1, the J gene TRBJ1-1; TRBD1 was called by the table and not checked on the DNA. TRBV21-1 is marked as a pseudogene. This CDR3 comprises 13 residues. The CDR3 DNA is TGTGCCAGCACCATTGACAGGGGGCGTTGGTCTTTCTTT. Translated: CASTIDRGRWSFF.

The CDR3 loop is CASSQGWAGANTGELFF. For the CDR3, the DNA is TGCGCCAGCAGCCAAGGTTGGGCGGGCGCGAACACCGGGGAGCTGTTTTTT. The chain couples TRBV4-1 to TRBJ2-2; D may be TRBD2 (5 bases). The germline CDR1 and CDR2 sequences are MGHRA and YSYEKL. CDR3 length: 17 residues. Trimming took 1 base from V and 0 from J, leaving 12 bases between them.